The subject of this entry is one T cell receptor beta chain. Trimming took 5 bases from V and 2 from J, leaving 15 bases between them. The length of the CDR3 is 16 residues. The germline CDR1 and CDR2 sequences are SEHNR and FQNEAQ (reference sequence). TCRbeta library preparation incorporated unique molecular identifiers. MiXCR was run by TCRdb on the PCR reads, yielding one entry per CDR3 protein. Of roughly 180,000 distinct CDR3 sequences listed, roughly 15% are singletons. This sample stems from a study of T-cell reconstitution after alpha-beta-depleted transplantation in children. This receptor was taken from a human donor who donated a stem cell graft to a child with acute lymphoblastic leukemia. This sample comprised PBMCs from the stem cell graft donor, obtained from the stem cell graft. The V and J genes are TRBV7-9 and TRBJ2-2; tentative D call: TRBD2 (5 bases). For the CDR3, the DNA is TGTGCCAGCAGCGCCCTCGCCGGGAAAAACACCGGGGAGCTGTTTTTT. Residues: CASSALAGKNTGELFF.